This T cell receptor (beta chain) was retrieved from a study of monozygotic twins with inflammatory bowel disease. The germline gives CDR1 SGHNT, CDR2 YENEEA. The CDR3 runs to 15 residues. Reprocessing the 5' RACE reads, TCRdb reports a single entry for every CDR3 protein and omits DNA. The ten top clones account for roughly 7.7%, within a sample of around 210,000 distinct CDR3 sequences. The authors isolated total RNA from whole blood without sorting T cells. Notes on this clonotype: The target antigen is unknown.

Findings of the study overall: IBD patients shared fewer clonotypes with others than healthy twins, especially with disease activity. Ultimately, a single strong signal or clonotype associated with IBD was not supported. Separate T cell subtypes could not be resolved from one another.

The sample comprised blood. The J gene is TRBJ2-3, the V gene TRBV11-3; TCRdb's D call, TRBD1, is unchecked because there is no DNA. The TCR comes from a human donor with ulcerative colitis or Crohn's disease, or a healthy co-twin of an affected twin (not recorded which). This CDR3 reads CASSRQAGGTDTQYF.